This T cell receptor (beta chain) was documented in a study of T-cell reconstitution after alpha-beta-depleted transplantation in children. Unique molecular identifiers were incorporated when the TCRbeta library was constructed. TCRdb ran MiXCR on the PCR reads and lists one entry per CDR3 protein. In the table there are about 690,000 distinct CDR3 sequences, over 15% of which are singletons. The CDR3 runs to 15 residues. V shed 8 bases and J shed 1 base, with 12 bases lying between them. CDR1 is LNHDA and CDR2 is SQIVND in the germline V gene (reference sequence). The origin of this receptor is a human donor who donated a stem cell graft to a child with acute myeloid leukemia. V usage is TRBV19 and J usage is TRBJ2-6; either TRBD1 or TRBD2 may fit D (5 bases each). The sequencing here drew on PBMCs from the stem cell graft donor, taken from the stem cell graft. The CDR3 region is CASGPGASGANVLTF. As DNA, the CDR3 is TGTGCCAGTGGTCCCGGGGCTTCTGGGGCCAACGTCCTGACTTTC. The full variable domain, completed using reference TRBV19 and TRBJ2-6, is DGGITQSPKYLFRKEGQNVTLSCEQNLNHDAMYWYRQDPGQGLRLIYYSQIVNDFQKGDIAEGYSVSREKKESFPLTVTSAQKNPTAFYLCASGPGASGANVLTFGAGSRLTVL.